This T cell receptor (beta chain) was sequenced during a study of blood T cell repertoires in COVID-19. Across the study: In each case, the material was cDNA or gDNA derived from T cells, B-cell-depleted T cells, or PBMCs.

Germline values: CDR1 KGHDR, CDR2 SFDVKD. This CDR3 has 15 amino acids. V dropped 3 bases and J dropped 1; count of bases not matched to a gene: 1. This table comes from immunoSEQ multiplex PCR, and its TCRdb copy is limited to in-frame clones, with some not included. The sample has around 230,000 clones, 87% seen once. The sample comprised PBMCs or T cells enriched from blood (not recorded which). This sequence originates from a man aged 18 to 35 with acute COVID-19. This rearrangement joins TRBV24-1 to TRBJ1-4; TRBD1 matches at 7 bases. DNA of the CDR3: TGTGCCACCAGTGATAACAGGGGAACTAATGAAAAACTGTTTTTT. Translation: CATSDNRGTNEKLFF.